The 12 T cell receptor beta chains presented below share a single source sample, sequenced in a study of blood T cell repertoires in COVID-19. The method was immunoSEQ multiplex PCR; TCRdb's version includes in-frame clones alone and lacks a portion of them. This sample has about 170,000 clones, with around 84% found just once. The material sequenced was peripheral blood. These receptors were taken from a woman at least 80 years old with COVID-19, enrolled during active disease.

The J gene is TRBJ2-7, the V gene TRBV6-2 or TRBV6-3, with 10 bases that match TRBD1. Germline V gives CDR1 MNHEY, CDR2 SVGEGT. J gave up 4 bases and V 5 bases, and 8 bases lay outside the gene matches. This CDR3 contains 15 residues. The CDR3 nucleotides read TGTGCCAGCAGTAGACCGGGACAGGGGTTGTACGAGCAGTACTTC. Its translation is CASSRPGQGLYEQYF.

CDR3: CASSQIRGTEAFF. CDR3 nucleotide sequence: TGTGCCAGCAGCCAGATAAGGGGCACTGAAGCTTTCTTT. The chain carries TRBV3-1 (or the pseudogene TRBV3-2) and TRBJ1-1; tentatively, D is TRBD1 (5 bases). V lost 3 bases to trimming and J lost 4 bases, with 9 bases between them. The CDR3 consists of 13 residues. In germline, CDR1 is LGHDT, CDR2 YNNKEL (reference sequence).

CDR3 residues: CASSLGTSKTTEAFF. The DNA for the CDR3 is TGTGCCAGCAGCTTAGGAACTTCCAAAACCACTGAAGCTTTCTTT. The V call is TRBV7-2, the J call TRBJ1-1; D is uncertain. The ends were cut back, 1 base at V and 4 bases at J, with 13 bases in the middle. The germline V gene has CDR1 SGHTA and CDR2 FQGNSA. The CDR3 has 15 amino acids. The entire variable domain, with the rest obtained from reference TRBV7-2 and TRBJ1-1, is as follows: GAGVSQSPSNKVTEKGKDVELRCDPISGHTALYWYRQSLGQGLEFLIYFQGNSAPDKSGLPSDRFSAERTGGSVSTLTIQRTQQEDSAVYLCASSLGTSKTTEAFFGQGTRLTVV.

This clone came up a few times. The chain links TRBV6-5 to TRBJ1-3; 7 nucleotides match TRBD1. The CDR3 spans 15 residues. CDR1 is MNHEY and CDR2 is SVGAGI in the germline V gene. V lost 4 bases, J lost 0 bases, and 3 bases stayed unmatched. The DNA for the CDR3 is TGTGCCAGCAGTTCCTCAGGGGGCTCTGGAAACACCATATATTTT. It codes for CASSSSGGSGNTIYF.

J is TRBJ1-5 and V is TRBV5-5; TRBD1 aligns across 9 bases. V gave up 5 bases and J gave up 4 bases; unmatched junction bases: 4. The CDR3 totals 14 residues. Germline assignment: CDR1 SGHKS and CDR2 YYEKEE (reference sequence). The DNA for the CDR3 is TGTGCCAGCAGGCCAGGACAGGGGAATCAGCCCCAGCATTTT. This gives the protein CASRPGQGNQPQHF.

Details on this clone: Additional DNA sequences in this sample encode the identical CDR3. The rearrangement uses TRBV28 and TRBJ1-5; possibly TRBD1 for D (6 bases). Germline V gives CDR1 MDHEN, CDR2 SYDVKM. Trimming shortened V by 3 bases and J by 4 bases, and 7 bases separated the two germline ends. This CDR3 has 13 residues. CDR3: CASSLQGNQPQHF. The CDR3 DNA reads TGTGCCAGCAGTTTGCAGGGGAATCAGCCCCAGCATTTT.

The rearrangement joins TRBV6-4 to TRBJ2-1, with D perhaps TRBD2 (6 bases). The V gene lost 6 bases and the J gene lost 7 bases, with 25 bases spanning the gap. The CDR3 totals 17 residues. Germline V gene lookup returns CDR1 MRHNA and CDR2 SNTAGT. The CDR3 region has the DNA TGTGCCAGCAGCCCCCATCCCACTAGCTTAATAGGGAATGAGCAGTTCTTC. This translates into CASSPHPTSLIGNEQFF.

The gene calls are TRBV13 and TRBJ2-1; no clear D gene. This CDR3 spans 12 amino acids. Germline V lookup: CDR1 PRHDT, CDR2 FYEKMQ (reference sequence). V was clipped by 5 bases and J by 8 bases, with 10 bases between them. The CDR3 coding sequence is TGTGCCAGCAGCCCGTTGAGGTATGAGCAGTTCTTC. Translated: CASSPLRYEQFF.

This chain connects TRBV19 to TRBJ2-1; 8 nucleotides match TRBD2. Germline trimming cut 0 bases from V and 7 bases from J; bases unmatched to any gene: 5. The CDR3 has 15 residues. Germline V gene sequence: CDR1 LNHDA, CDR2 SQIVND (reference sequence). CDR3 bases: TGTGCCAGTAGTATAGAAGCGGGAGCCTGGAATGAGCAGTTCTTC. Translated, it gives CASSIEAGAWNEQFF.

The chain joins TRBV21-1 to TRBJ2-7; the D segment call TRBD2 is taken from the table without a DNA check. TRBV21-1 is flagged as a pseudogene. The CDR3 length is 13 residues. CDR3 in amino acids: CATEGRVAGEQYF. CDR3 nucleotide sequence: TGTGCCACCGAGGGCAGGGTGGCGGGGGAGCAGTACTTC.

This chain's CDR3 is CASHRFLTGANVLTF. The CDR3 DNA reads TGTGCCAGCCATCGGTTTCTCACCGGGGCCAACGTCCTGACTTTC. This chain connects TRBV6-5 to TRBJ2-6; D call uncertain. Trimming removed 8 bases at V and 4 bases at J, with 15 bases between. The CDR3 extends over 15 amino acids. CDR1 and CDR2 from the germline V gene are MNHEY and SVGAGI.

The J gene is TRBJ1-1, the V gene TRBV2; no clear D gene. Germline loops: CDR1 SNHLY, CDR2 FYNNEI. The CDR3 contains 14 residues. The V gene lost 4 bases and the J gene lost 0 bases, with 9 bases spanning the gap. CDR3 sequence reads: CASSVNSLNTEAFF. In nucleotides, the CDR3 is TGTGCCAGCAGTGTGAACAGTTTGAACACTGAAGCTTTCTTT.